These 5 T cell receptor beta chains were all obtained from the same sample, sequenced in a study of beta chain features in type 1 diabetes. The authors reverse transcribed all of the isolated RNA, so sequencing captured expressed TCRB transcripts. Sequencing was performed with immunoSEQ multiplex PCR; in TCRdb, only in-frame clones are kept and a portion is missing. Of 900,000 or so clones detected, roughly a sixth appear once; the ten largest clones hold 0.02% to 0.03%. Sequenced input: naive CD4+ T cells from blood. Receptors originate from a woman aged 18-35 years in good health.

This clone was recorded a few times. V gene TRBV7-3 combines with J gene TRBJ2-3, with D unresolved. V lost 3 bases, J lost 4 bases, and 8 bases lay in between. The CDR3 totals 13 residues. Germline loops: CDR1 SGHTA, CDR2 FQGTGA. CDR3 sequence reads: CASSFAQSDTQYF. CDR3 DNA sequence: TGTGCCAGCAGCTTCGCACAGTCAGATACGCAGTATTTT.

This clone has more than one count but fewer than ten. This CDR3 is also generated by other DNA sequences in the sample. The chain uses TRBV9 and TRBJ2-5; the match to TRBD2 covers 7 bases. Germline V gives CDR1 SGDLS, CDR2 YYNGEE. CDR3 length: 15 amino acids. Germline trimming cut 0 bases from V and 2 bases from J; bases unmatched to any gene: 4. DNA for the CDR3: TGTGCCAGCAGCGTAGCAGCGGGACTTCAAGAGACCCAGTACTTC. Translation: CASSVAAGLQETQYF.

The J gene is TRBJ2-5, the V gene TRBV4-2; D perhaps matches TRBD2 (5 bases). This CDR3 region has 13 residues. V dropped 6 bases and J dropped 2 bases, with 10 bases sitting between them. Germline CDR1 is LGHNA and CDR2 is YNFKEQ. Written as DNA, the CDR3 is TGTGCCAGCAGTCTGAGGGCACAAGAGACCCAGTACTTC. Translation: CASSLRAQETQYF.

The sample holds a few counts of this clone. J is TRBJ1-2 and V is TRBV28, with 7 bases aligning to TRBD1. CDR3 length: 13 amino acids. V shed 5 bases, J shed 6 bases, and the junction held 6 bases outside the gene matches. Germline lookup yields CDR1 MDHEN and CDR2 SYDVKM. In nucleotides, the CDR3 is TGTGCCAGCAGTCGGACAGGTGCGAATGGCTACACCTTC. Encoded protein: CASSRTGANGYTF.

The J gene is TRBJ2-7, the V gene TRBV6-6, with a weak D call TRBD2 (5 bases). The CDR3 sequence is 12 residues long. Germline V gene lookup returns CDR1 MNHNY and CDR2 SVGAGI (reference sequence). Deletions cut 6 bases from V and 6 bases from J, with 12 bases between. CDR3 loop: CASSPRGPEQYF. As DNA, the CDR3 is TGTGCCAGCAGCCCCCGGGGTCCCGAGCAGTACTTC.